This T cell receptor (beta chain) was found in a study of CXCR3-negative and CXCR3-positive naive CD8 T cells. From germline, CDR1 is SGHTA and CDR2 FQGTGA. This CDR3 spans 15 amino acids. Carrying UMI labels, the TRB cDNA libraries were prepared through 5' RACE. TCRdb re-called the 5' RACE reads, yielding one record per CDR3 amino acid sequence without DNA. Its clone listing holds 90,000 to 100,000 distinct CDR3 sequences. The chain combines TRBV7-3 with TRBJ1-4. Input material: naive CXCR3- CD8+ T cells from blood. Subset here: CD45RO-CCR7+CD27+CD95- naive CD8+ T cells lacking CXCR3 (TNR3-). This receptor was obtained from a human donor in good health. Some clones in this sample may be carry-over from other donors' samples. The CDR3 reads CASTMYGRELEKLFF.